The following is a TCR beta chain sequence with its context. Its specificity is unknown. Only in-frame clones appear in the TCRdb table, and some are missing; sequencing was by immunoSEQ multiplex PCR. Here the sample spans 150,000 to 200,000 clones, about 88% being singletons. The V gene end was trimmed by 7 bases and the J gene end by 6 bases; junction bases not matched to a gene: 5. The CDR3 is 12 residues long. Looked up from germline, CDR1 is SQVTM and CDR2 is ANQGSEA. These data originate in a study of lymphopenia after photon versus proton radiotherapy. Study findings and constraints: After lymphocyte nadir, photon-treated repertoires showed oligoclonal expansion, especially CD8+ Temra.

The input for sequencing was peripheral blood, taken from a patient treated with photon-based radiotherapy. This receptor was obtained from a man aged 45-65 years with gastric cancer. This rearrangement joins TRBV29-1 to TRBJ2-1, with 8 bases fitting TRBD1. In nucleotides, the CDR3 is TGCAGCGCCCCGGACAGGGTCAATGAGCAGTTCTTC. Amino acid sequence: CSAPDRVNEQFF.